This TCR beta chain was retrieved from a study of cytomegalovirus exposure and HLA in healthy donors. Study summary: Unique TCRs from HLA-typed donors, 65 million to 85 million of them, were held in an early data release.

Vbeta (60) and Jbeta (13) primers were used in the PCR. Sequencing was performed with immunoSEQ multiplex PCR; in TCRdb, only in-frame clones are kept and a portion is missing. The table includes about 180,000 clones, around 78% detected once. Although they were nominally healthy when sampled, donors likely had unrecorded immune exposures. Germline V gene sequence: CDR1 MGHRA, CDR2 YSYEKL. This CDR3 is built from 15 residues. The V end lost 3 bases, the J end lost 0 bases, and 11 bases lay between the germline ends. The specimen sequenced was PBMCs. This clonotype originated in a woman aged 45-65 years in good health and CMV-seropositive. This chain joins TRBV4-1 and TRBJ1-1, with no clear D. The CDR3 nucleotides read TGCGCCAGCAGCCACCTAGGAGATCTGAACACTGAAGCTTTCTTT. It yields the protein CASSHLGDLNTEAFF.